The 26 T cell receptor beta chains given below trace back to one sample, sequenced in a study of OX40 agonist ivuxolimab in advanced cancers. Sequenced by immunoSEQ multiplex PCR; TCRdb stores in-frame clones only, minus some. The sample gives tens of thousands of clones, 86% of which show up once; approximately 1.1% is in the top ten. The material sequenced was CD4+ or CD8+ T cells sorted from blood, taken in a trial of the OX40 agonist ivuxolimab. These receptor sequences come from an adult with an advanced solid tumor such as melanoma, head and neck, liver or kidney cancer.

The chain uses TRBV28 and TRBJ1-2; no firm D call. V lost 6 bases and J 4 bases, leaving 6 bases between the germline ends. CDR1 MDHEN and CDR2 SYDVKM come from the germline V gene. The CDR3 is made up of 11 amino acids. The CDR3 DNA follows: TGTGCCAGCAGCCGAGGCTATGGCTACACCTTC. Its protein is CASSRGYGYTF.

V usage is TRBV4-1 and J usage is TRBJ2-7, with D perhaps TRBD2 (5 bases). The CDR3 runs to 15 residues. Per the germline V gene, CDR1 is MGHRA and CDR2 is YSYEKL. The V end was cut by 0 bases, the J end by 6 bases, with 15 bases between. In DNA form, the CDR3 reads TGCGCCAGCAGCCAAGAAGCGGCTAGGCGAGCCGAGCAGTACTTC. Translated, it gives CASSQEAARRAEQYF.

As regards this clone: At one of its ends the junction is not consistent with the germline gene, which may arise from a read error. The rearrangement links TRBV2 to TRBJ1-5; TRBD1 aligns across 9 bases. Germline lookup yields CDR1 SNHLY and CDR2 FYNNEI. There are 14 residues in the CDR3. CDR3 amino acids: CASREGQGYQPQHF. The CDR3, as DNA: TGTGCCAGCAGGGAAGGACAGGGGTATCAGCCCCAGCATTTT.

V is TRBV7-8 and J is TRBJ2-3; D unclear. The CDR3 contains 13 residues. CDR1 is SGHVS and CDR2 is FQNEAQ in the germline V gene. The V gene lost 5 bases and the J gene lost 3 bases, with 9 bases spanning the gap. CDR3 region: CASSPTRTDTQYF. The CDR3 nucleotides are TGTGCCAGCAGCCCGACGAGGACAGATACGCAGTATTTT.

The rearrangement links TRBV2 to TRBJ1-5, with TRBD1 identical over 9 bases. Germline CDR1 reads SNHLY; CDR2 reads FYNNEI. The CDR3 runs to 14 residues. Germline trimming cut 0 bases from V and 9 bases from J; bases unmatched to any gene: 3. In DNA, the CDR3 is TGTGCCAGCAGTGAAGCGGGGACAGGGCGGCCCCAGCATTTT. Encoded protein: CASSEAGTGRPQHF. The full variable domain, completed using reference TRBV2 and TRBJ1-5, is EPEVTQTPSHQVTQMGQEVILRCVPISNHLYFYWYRQILGQKVEFLVSFYNNEISEKSEIFDDQFSVERPDGSNFTLKIRSTKLEDSAMYFCASSEAGTGRPQHFGDGTRLSIL.

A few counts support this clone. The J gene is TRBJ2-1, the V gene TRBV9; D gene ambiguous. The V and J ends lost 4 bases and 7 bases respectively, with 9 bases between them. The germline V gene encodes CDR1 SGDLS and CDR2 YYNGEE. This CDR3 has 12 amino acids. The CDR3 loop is CASSSDRNEQFF. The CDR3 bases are TGTGCCAGCAGCTCTGATAGGAATGAGCAGTTCTTC.

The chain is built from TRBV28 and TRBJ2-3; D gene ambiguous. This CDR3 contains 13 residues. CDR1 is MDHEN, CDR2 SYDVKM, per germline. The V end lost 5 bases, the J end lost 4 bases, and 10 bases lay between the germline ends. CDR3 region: CASSPGGADTQYF. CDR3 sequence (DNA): TGTGCCAGCAGTCCCGGTGGGGCAGATACGCAGTATTTT.

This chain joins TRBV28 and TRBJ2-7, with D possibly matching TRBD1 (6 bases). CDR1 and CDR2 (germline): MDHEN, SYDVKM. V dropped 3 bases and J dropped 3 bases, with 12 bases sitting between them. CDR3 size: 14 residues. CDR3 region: CASSFQGFGYEQYF. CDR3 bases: TGTGCCAGCAGTTTCCAGGGGTTCGGCTACGAGCAGTACTTC. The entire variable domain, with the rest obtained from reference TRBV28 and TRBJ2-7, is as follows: DVKVTQSSRYLVKRTGEKVFLECVQDMDHENMFWYRQDPGLGLRLIYFSYDVKMKEKGDIPEGYSVSREKKERFSLILESASTNQTSMYLCASSFQGFGYEQYFGPGTRLTVT.

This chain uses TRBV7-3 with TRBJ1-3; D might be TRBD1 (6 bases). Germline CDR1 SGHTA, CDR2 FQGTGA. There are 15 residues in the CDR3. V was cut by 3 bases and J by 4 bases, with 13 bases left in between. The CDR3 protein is CASSFSGDGGNTIYF. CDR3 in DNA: TGTGCCAGCAGCTTCTCAGGGGATGGAGGAAACACCATATATTTT.

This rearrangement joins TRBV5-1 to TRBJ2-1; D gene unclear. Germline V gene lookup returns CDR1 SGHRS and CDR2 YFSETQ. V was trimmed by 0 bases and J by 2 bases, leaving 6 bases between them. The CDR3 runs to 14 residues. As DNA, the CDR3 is TGCGCCAGCAGCTTGGTCCCGGCCTACAATGAGCAGTTCTTC. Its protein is CASSLVPAYNEQFF.

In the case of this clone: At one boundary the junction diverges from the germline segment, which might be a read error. CDR3 residues: CASSYTVYQETQYF. The CDR3 coding sequence is TGTGCCAGCAGCTATACAGTGTACCAAGAGACCCAGTACTTC. V usage is TRBV5-3 and J usage is TRBJ2-5; D not certain. TRBV5-3 is an ORF for which the function is uncertain. CDR3 size: 14 residues.

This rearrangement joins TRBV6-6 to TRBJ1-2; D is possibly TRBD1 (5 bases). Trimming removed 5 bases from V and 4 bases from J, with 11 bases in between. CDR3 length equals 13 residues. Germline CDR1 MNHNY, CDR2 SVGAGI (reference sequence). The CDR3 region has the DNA TGTGCCAGCAGTCCACAAGACAGCTATGGCTACACCTTC. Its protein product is CASSPQDSYGYTF.

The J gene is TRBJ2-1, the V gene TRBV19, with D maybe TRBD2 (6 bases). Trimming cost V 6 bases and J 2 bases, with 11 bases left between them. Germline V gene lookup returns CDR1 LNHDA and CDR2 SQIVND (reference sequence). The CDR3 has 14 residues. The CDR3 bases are TGTGCCAGTAGGGCTAGCGCGGCCTACAATGAGCAGTTCTTC. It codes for CASRASAAYNEQFF.

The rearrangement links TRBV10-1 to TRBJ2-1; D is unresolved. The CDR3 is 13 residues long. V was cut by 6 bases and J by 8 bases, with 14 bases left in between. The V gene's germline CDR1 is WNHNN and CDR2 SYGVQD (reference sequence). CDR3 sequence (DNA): TGCGCCAGCAGAGACACTTTAAACGATGAGCAGTTCTTC. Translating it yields CASRDTLNDEQFF.

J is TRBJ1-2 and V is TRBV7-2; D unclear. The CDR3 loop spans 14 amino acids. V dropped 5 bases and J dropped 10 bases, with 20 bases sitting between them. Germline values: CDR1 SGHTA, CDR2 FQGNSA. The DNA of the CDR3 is TGTGCCAGCAGCCCCTTCGGCAGTGGCGGTTCCTACACCTTC. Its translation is CASSPFGSGGSYTF. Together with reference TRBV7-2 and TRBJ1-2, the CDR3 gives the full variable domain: GAGVSQSPSNKVTEKGKDVELRCDPISGHTALYWYRQSLGQGLEFLIYFQGNSAPDKSGLPSDRFSAERTGGSVSTLTIQRTQQEDSAVYLCASSPFGSGGSYTFGSGTRLTVV.

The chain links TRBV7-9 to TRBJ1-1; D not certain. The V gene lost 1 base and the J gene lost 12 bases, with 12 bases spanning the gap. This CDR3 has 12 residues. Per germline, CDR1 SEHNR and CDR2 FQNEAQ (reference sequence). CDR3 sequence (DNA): TGTGCCAGCAGCTTAGGCGCCCTAGGGTCTTTCTTT. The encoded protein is CASSLGALGSFF.

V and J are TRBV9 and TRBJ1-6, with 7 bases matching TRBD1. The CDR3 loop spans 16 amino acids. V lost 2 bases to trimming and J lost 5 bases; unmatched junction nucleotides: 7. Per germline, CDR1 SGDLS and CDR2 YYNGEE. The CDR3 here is CASSVGTDPNNSPLHF. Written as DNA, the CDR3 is TGTGCCAGCAGCGTGGGGACAGATCCAAATAATTCACCCCTCCACTTT.

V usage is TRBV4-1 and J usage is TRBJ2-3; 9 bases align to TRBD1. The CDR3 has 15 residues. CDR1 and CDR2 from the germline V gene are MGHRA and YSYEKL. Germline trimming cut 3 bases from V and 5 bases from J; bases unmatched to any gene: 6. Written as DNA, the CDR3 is TGCGCCAGCAGCCACTCGGACAGGGGTGAAGATACGCAGTATTTT. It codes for CASSHSDRGEDTQYF.

CDR3: CASSSRTGFYEQYF. The CDR3 nucleotides are TGCGCCAGCAGCTCCCGGACAGGGTTCTACGAGCAGTACTTC. The J gene is TRBJ2-7, the V gene TRBV5-1, with 8 bases lining up with TRBD1. The CDR3 is made up of 14 amino acids. Germline V lookup: CDR1 SGHRS, CDR2 YFSETQ. V lost 3 bases and J lost 3; bases outside the gene matches: 5.

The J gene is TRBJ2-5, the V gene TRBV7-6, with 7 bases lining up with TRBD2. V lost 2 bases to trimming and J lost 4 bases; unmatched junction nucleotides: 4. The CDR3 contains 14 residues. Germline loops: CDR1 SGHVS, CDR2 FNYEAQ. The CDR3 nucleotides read TGTGCCAGCAGCTTACTAGCGGTAGTAGAGACCCAGTACTTC. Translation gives CASSLLAVVETQYF.

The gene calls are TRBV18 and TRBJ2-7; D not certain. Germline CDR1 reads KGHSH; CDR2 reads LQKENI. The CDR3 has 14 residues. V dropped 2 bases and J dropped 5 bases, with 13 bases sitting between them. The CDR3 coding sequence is TGTGCCAGCTCACCAGTAAAGGGAAGGCACGAGCAGTACTTC. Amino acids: CASSPVKGRHEQYF.

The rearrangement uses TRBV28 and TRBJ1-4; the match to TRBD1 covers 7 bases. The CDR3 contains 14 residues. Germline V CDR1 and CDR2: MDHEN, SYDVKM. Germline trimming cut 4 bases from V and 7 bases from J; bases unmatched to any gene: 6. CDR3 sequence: CASSWDRHSEKLFF. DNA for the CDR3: TGTGCCAGCAGTTGGGACAGACATTCTGAAAAACTGTTTTTT.

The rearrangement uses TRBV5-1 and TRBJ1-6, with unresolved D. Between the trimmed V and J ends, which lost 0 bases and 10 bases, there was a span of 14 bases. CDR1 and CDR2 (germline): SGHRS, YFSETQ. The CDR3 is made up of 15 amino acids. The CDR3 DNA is TGCGCCAGCAGCTTGGATCACCCCGGGCTATCACCCCTCCACTTT. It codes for CASSLDHPGLSPLHF.

CDR3 DNA: TGCGCCAGCAGCTTGGCCCCAAATCAGCCCCAGCATTTT. Protein sequence: CASSLAPNQPQHF. The rearrangement joins TRBV5-1 to TRBJ1-5, with D unresolved. CDR3 length: 13 residues. V was shortened by 0 bases and J by 4 bases, with 5 bases between the two germline ends. CDR1 SGHRS and CDR2 YFSETQ come from the germline V gene.

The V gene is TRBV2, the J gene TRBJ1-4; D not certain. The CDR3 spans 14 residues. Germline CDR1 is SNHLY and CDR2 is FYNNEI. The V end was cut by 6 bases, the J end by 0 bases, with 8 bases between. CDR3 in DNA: TGTGCCAGCAGCGATTATGCAACTAATGAAAAACTGTTTTTT. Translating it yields CASSDYATNEKLFF.

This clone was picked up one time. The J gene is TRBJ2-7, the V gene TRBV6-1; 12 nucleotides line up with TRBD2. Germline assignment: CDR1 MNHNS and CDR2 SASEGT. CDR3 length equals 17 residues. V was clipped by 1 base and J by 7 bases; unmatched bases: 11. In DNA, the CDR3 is TGTGCCAGCAGTGAAGGGTGGTCTAGCGGGAGGGCCAGGGAGCAGTACTTC. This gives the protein CASSEGWSSGRAREQYF.